The 19 T cell receptor beta chains given below trace back to one sample, sequenced in a study of T cells in Graves' hyperthyroidism and ophthalmopathy. There were TCR beta CDR3 regions amplified from RNA transcripts. First-round RT-PCR targeting the TCR CDR3 was performed with the HTBI primer set. Via MiXCR, TCRdb re-called the multiplex PCR reads, giving one row per CDR3 protein. The sample yields roughly 98,000 distinct CDR3 sequences, roughly 40% seen once. The specimen sequenced was peripheral blood or thyroid tissue (not recorded which). The origin of the receptors is a woman aged 25-40 years with Graves' hyperthyroidism.

V and J are TRBV20-1 and TRBJ2-5; 12 positions match TRBD1. After removal of 6 bases from V and 2 bases from J, the junction contained 7 bases not matched to a gene. Germline CDR1 and CDR2: DFQATT and SNEGSKA (reference sequence). This CDR3 has 15 residues. CDR3 loop: CSAWDRGPKQETQYF. The CDR3 nucleotides read TGCAGTGCGTGGGACAGGGGGCCGAAACAAGAGACCCAGTACTTC.

This clonotype was observed at least ten times. The rearrangement uses TRBV4-1 and TRBJ2-7, with 10 bases fitting TRBD2. V gave up 1 base and J gave up 2 bases; unmatched junction bases: 11. Germline CDR1 is MGHRA and CDR2 is YSYEKL. This CDR3 contains 18 residues. The CDR3 sequence: CASSQGTSGTLRTYEQYF. As DNA, the CDR3 is TGCGCCAGCAGCCAAGGTACTAGCGGGACATTAAGAACCTACGAGCAGTACTTC.

This clonotype occurred many times. The chain carries TRBV6-5 and TRBJ2-7; D is perhaps TRBD1 (7 bases). Deletions cut 5 bases from V and 2 bases from J, with 22 bases between. The CDR3 length is 17 residues. Germline assignment: CDR1 MNHEY and CDR2 SVGAGI. CDR3 loop: CASSKVRPGGGAYEQYF. CDR3 nucleotide sequence: TGTGCCAGCAGTAAAGTCCGGCCCGGAGGGGGCGCCTACGAGCAGTACTTC.

This clonotype was detected only once. The J gene is TRBJ2-5, the V gene TRBV20-1, with 10 positions matching TRBD1. This CDR3 has 13 amino acids. Unmatched junction bases numbered 5, after V lost 6 bases and J lost 4 bases. Germline V lookup: CDR1 DFQATT, CDR2 SNEGSKA (reference sequence). The CDR3 sequence: CSAWDRGPETQYF. In DNA, the CDR3 is TGCAGTGCGTGGGACAGGGGCCCAGAGACCCAGTACTTC.

Remarks on this clonotype: One junction end does not reproduce the germline sequence, and a read error may be involved. The chain links TRBV20-1 to TRBJ2-7; 10 bases align to TRBD1. Germline CDR1 is DFQATT and CDR2 is SNEGSKA (reference sequence). The CDR3 spans 13 residues. The CDR3 protein is CSASPGQGLTPYF. The CDR3, as DNA: TGCAGTGCTAGCCCGGGACAGGGGCTTACCCCCTACTTT.

Worth noting for this clonotype: A read error may account for a junction end that differs from germline. V usage is TRBV20-1 and J usage is TRBJ2-7; TRBD2 matches 12 bases. The CDR3 consists of 14 residues. The germline CDR1 and CDR2 sequences are DFQATT and SNEGSKA (reference sequence). The CDR3 DNA sequence: TGCGGTGCTAGGTTGGGACTAGCGGGTTACGAGCAGTACTTC. Translated: CGARLGLAGYEQYF.

This chain links TRBV24-1 with TRBJ1-5; D is unclear. V lost 4 bases to trimming and J lost 11 bases, with 14 bases between them. The CDR3 loop spans 13 amino acids. Looked up from germline, CDR1 is KGHDR and CDR2 is SFDVKD. The CDR3 reads CATSEGNQETQHF. In DNA, the CDR3 is TGTGCCACCAGTGAGGGAAACCAAGAGACCCAGCATTTT.

This clonotype was seen ten or more times. CDR3 loop: CASSIKDIGELFF. In DNA, the CDR3 is TGTGCCAGTAGTATTAAGGATATCGGGGAGCTGTTTTTT. The gene calls are TRBV19 and TRBJ2-2; the D is unclear. V was shortened by 3 bases and J by 7 bases, with 9 bases between the two germline ends. The CDR3 contains 13 residues. Germline CDR1 LNHDA, CDR2 SQIVND (reference sequence).

At least ten counts were recorded for this clonotype. The chain recombines TRBV7-9 with TRBJ1-2; D unresolved. The CDR3 is 13 amino acids. Trimming stripped 5 bases from V and 4 bases from J, with 11 bases between. CDR1 and CDR2 from the germline V gene are SEHNR and FQNEAQ (reference sequence). CDR3 nucleotides: TGTGCCAGCAGCCCAGAGGACGGCTATGGCTACACCTTC. It yields the protein CASSPEDGYGYTF.

This clonotype was counted ten times or more. The chain recombines TRBV5-1 with TRBJ2-7; maybe TRBD2 (6 bases). The ends were cut back, 4 bases at V and 2 bases at J, with 13 bases in the middle. Germline values: CDR1 SGHRS, CDR2 YFSETQ. The CDR3 sequence is 14 residues long. The CDR3 DNA reads TGCGCCAGCAGCATCCGGGACTCCCCCTACGAGCAGTACTTC. Protein: CASSIRDSPYEQYF.

This clonotype has a count of ten or more. The chain recombines TRBV7-2 with TRBJ1-6; D is ambiguous. Germline V gene sequence: CDR1 SGHTA, CDR2 FQGNSA. This CDR3 is 12 amino acids long. Deletions cut 2 bases from V and 11 bases from J, with 7 bases between. The CDR3 protein is CASSLIRAPLHF. CDR3 DNA sequence: TGTGCCAGCAGCTTAATTAGGGCACCCCTCCACTTT.

This clonotype was seen ten or more times. The J gene is TRBJ2-5, the V gene TRBV7-9; 7 bases are a match to TRBD1. The CDR3 spans 13 residues. The V gene's germline CDR1 is SEHNR and CDR2 FQNEAQ (reference sequence). The V gene end was trimmed by 5 bases and the J gene end by 9 bases; junction bases not matched to a gene: 9. The CDR3 loop reads CASSGTAPVAQYF. CDR3 nucleotide sequence: TGTGCCAGCAGCGGGACAGCACCCGTCGCCCAGTACTTC.

This rearrangement joins TRBV2 to TRBJ2-7, with 9 nucleotides matching TRBD1. The V gene's germline CDR1 is SNHLY and CDR2 FYNNEI. The ends lost 4 bases at V and 4 bases at J; junction bases unmatched: 2. The CDR3 is 13 amino acids. DNA of the CDR3: TGTGCCAGCAGTGTGGACAGGGGTTACGAGCAGTACTTC. Translating gives CASSVDRGYEQYF.

The chain employs TRBV7-9 and TRBJ1-4; D unresolved. Per the germline V gene, CDR1 is SEHNR and CDR2 is FQNEAQ (reference sequence). V lost 5 bases to trimming and J lost 11 bases, with 12 bases between them. The CDR3 runs to 12 residues. CDR3 in DNA: TGTGCCAGCAGCCCCCTCTTTACGAAACTGTTTTTT. Translated, it gives CASSPLFTKLFF. The full variable domain, with the rest looked up from reference TRBV7-9 and TRBJ1-4, is DTGVSQNPRHKITKRGQNVTFRCDPISEHNRLYWYRQTLGQGPEFLTYFQNEAQLEKSRLLSDRFSAERPKGSFSTLEIQRTEQGDSAMYLCASSPLFTKLFFGSGTQLSVL.

Ten or more counts support this clonotype. The gene calls are TRBV3-1 and TRBJ2-5; 8 positions match TRBD1. This CDR3 spans 14 amino acids. The germline V gene encodes CDR1 LGHDT and CDR2 YNNKEL (reference sequence). The V gene end was trimmed by 0 bases and the J gene end by 4 bases; junction bases not matched to a gene: 1. CDR3 sequence: CASSQDRGRETQYF. The DNA of the CDR3 is TGTGCCAGCAGCCAAGACAGGGGGCGAGAGACCCAGTACTTC.

The DNA for the CDR3 is TGTGCCAGCACTAGGACAGGCATCTGGGATACGCAGTATTTT. This codes for CASTRTGIWDTQYF. This chain uses TRBV2 with TRBJ2-3; 7 bases are a match to TRBD1. Germline CDR1 is SNHLY and CDR2 is FYNNEI. Trimming cost V 7 bases and J 6 bases; bases outside gene matches: 10. The CDR3 spans 14 residues. The full variable domain, its missing parts supplied by reference TRBV2 and TRBJ2-3, is EPEVTQTPSHQVTQMGQEVILRCVPISNHLYFYWYRQILGQKVEFLVSFYNNEISEKSEIFDDQFSVERPDGSNFTLKIRSTKLEDSAMYFCASTRTGIWDTQYFGPGTRLTVL.

This clonotype appeared many times. The V call is TRBV12-3 or TRBV12-4, the J call TRBJ2-7, with 8 bases aligning to TRBD2. The CDR3 length is 14 residues. The V and J ends lost 7 bases and 7 bases, in that order; junction bases with no gene match: 12. The CDR3: CASKLAGPRREQYF. CDR3 nucleotides: TGTGCCAGCAAATTAGCGGGGCCTCGTCGGGAGCAGTACTTC.

In its sample, this clonotype was seen many times. This chain connects TRBV5-1 to TRBJ2-7; D gene ambiguous. The CDR3 spans 14 residues. In germline, CDR1 is SGHRS, CDR2 YFSETQ. Trimming pared 1 base from V and 1 base from J, leaving 9 bases between. Here the CDR3 reads CASSLRQQSYEQYF. CDR3 coding DNA: TGCGCCAGCAGCTTGCGTCAACAGTCCTACGAGCAGTACTTC.

This sequence joins TRBV7-2 and TRBJ2-5; 10 bases are shared with TRBD2. The CDR3 consists of 14 residues. Looked up from germline, CDR1 is SGHTA and CDR2 is FQGNSA. V was clipped by 5 bases and J by 12 bases; unmatched bases: 12. The CDR3 DNA reads as TGTGCCAGCAGCGTCGAGGCTAGCGGGAGTGGGAAGTACTTC. Protein sequence: CASSVEASGSGKYF.